This T cell receptor delta chain is from a study of gamma-delta T cells after stem cell transplantation. TCRdb re-called the RT-PCR reads with CATT. The table lists about 2,800 delta-chain clones, approximately 5% of them singletons. Comments on this clone: At one end, the junction sequence differs from germline, possibly due to a read error. The same CDR3 is also encoded by other DNA sequences in this sample.

The receptor was derived from a human donor. It is not recorded whose cells these are; they may come from a transplant donor. The specimen sequenced was gamma-delta T cells.

The CDR3 DNA reads as TGCGCCTGTGACACTCTCCGATACAGCCTTCCTCTGGGGGATACACAGGAACTCATCTTT. Translation: CACDTLRYSLPLGDTQELIF. The V call is TRDV2, the J call TRDJ1, with 11 bases that match TRDD3. The CDR3 is 20 amino acids. From germline, CDR1 is GEAIGNYY and CDR2 EKD.